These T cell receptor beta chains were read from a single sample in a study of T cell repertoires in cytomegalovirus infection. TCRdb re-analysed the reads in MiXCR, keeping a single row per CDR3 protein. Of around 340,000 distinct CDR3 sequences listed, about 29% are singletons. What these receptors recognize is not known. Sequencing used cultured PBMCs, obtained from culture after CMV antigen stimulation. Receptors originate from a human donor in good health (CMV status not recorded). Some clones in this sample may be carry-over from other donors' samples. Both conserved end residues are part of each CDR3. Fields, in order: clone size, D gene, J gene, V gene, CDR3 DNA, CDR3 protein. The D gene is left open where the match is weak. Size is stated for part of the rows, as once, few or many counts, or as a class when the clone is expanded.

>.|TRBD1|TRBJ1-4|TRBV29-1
TGCAGCGTTAAGGGACAGCTACTAAATGAAAAACTGTTTTTT
CSVKGQLLNEKLFF
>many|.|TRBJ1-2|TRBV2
TGTGCCAGCAGGAGCCCCGCTATCAACTATGGCTACACCTTC
CASRSPAINYGYTF
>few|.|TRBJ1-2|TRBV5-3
TGTGCCAGCAGCTTTCCCCTTGATGGCTACACCTTC
CASSFPLDGYTF
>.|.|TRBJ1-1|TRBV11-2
TGTGCCAGCAGCTTAACGACAGAGAACACTGAAGCTTTCTTT
CASSLTTENTEAFF
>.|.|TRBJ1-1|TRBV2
TGTGCCACGCGACTCTATGCGGACACTGAAGCTTTCTTT
CATRLYADTEAFF
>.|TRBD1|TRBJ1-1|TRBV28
TGTGCCAGCAGTTTATGGGACAGGGCTAACACTGAAGCTTTCTTT
CASSLWDRANTEAFF
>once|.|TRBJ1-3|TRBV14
TGTGCCAGCAGCCAAGAAGCGGGACGGCTCTCTGGAAACACCATATATTTT
CASSQEAGRLSGNTIYF
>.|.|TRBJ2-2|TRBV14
TGTGCCAGCAGCCAAGCCGTGGTACTGAACACCGGGGAGCTGTTTTTT
CASSQAVVLNTGELFF
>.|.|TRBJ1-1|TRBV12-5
TGTGCTAGTGCCTACACGGAGGGCACTGAAGCTTTCTTT
CASAYTEGTEAFF
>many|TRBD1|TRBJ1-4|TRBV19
TGTGCCAGTAGTGGGCCGGTGGGACACAGGGGGTCAACTAATGAAAAACTGTTTTTT
CASSGPVGHRGSTNEKLFF
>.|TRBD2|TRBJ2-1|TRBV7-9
TGTGCCAGCAGCCCGGGACTAGCGGGAGAAGAACAGGCAAATGAGCAGTTCTTC
CASSPGLAGEEQANEQFF
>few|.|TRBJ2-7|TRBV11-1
TGTGCCAGCAGCCGAACTCCGTACTACGAGCAGTACTTC
CASSRTPYYEQYF
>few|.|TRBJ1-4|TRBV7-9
TGTGCCAGCAGCTTAGGGTCCGGAATTGAAAAACTGTTTTTT
CASSLGSGIEKLFF
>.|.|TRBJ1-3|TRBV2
TGTGCCAGCACTTTCGGGTCCAACTCTGGAAACACCATATATTTT
CASTFGSNSGNTIYF
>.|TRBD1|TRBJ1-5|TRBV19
TGTGCCAGTACCCAAGGACAGGGGTTAAGTCAGCCCCAGCATTTT
CASTQGQGLSQPQHF
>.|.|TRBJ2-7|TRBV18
TGTGCCAGCTCACCACAGGTACTAAACTACGAGCAGTACTTC
CASSPQVLNYEQYF
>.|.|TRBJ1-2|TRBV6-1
TGTGCCAGCAGTGAATCGGCAGGGTACGGCTACACCTTC
CASSESAGYGYTF
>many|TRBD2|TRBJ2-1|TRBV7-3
TGTGCCAGCAGCCTCGGGACTAGCGGCAACTCCTACAATGAGCAGTTCTTC
CASSLGTSGNSYNEQFF
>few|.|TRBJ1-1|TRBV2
TGTGCCAGCAGCTTGACACTAAACGCTGAAGCTTTCTTT
CASSLTLNAEAFF
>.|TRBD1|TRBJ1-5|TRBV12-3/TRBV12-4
TGTGCCAGCAGACCTACAGGGGGGTGGCCCCAGCATTTT
CASRPTGGWPQHF
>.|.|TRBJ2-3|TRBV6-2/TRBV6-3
TGTGCCAGCAGAGCCCCGGGAATCGATACGCAGTATTTT
CASRAPGIDTQYF
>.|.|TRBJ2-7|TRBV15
TGTGCCACCAGCAGTACAGGGTTCCTCGCCTACGAGCAGTACTTC
CATSSTGFLAYEQYF
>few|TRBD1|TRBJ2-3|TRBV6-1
TGTGCCAGCAGAAACGGTGGGACAGGGATGACAGATACGCAGTATTTT
CASRNGGTGMTDTQYF
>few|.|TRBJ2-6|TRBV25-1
TGTGCCAGCAGTGAACGGGACGCTGGGGCCAACGTCCTGACTTTC
CASSERDAGANVLTF
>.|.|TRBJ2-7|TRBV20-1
TGCAGTGCTAGAGACCCCCTCTCCTACGAGCAGTACTTC
CSARDPLSYEQYF
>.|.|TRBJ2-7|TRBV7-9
TGTGCCAGCAGCTTAGGACAGGACAGCTCCTACGAGCAGTACTTC
CASSLGQDSSYEQYF
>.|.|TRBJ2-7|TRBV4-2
TGTGCCAGCAGCCATGGAGGGGCCTACTACGAGCAGTACTTC
CASSHGGAYYEQYF